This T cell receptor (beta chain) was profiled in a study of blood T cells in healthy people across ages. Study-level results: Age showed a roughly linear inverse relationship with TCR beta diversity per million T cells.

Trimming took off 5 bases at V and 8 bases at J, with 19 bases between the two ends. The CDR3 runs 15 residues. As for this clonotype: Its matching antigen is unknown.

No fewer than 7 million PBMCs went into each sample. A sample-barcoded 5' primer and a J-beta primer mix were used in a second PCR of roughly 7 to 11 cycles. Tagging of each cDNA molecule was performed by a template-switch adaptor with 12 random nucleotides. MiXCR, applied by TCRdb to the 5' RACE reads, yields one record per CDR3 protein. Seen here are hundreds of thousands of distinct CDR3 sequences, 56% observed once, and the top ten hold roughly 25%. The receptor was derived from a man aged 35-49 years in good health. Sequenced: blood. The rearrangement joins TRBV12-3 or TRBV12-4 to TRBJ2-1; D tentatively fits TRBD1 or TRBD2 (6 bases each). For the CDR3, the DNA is TGTGCCAGCAGTCAGCAAGATTCCGGGGGCCATGAGCAGTTCTTC. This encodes CASSQQDSGGHEQFF.